These 31 T cell receptor beta chains originate from one sample sequenced in a study of identical twins. TCRdb independently ran MiXCR on the 5' RACE reads; one entry per CDR3 protein. Among 400,000 to 500,000 distinct CDR3 sequences, roughly 18% were seen once, and the ten largest hold 12%. Sequencing used naive T cells sorted from blood. These receptors were collected from a man in his fifties in good health.

This clonotype has a count of ten or more. The chain recombines TRBV12-3 or TRBV12-4 with TRBJ1-1; tentative D call: TRBD1 (5 bases). The CDR3 consists of 15 residues. Deletions cut 5 bases from V and 5 bases from J, with 18 bases between. CDR3 sequence reads: CASSPRTNRYTEAFF. The CDR3 DNA sequence: TGTGCCAGCAGTCCGCGGACAAATCGATATACTGAAGCTTTCTTT.

This clonotype showed up just a few times. The J gene is TRBJ2-1, the V gene TRBV13, with TRBD1 matching over 8 bases. V was clipped by 0 bases and J by 5 bases; unmatched bases: 6. Germline V lookup: CDR1 PRHDT, CDR2 FYEKMQ (reference sequence). This CDR3 region has 16 residues. CDR3 region: CASSLGLQGANNEQFF. DNA for the CDR3: TGTGCCAGCAGCTTAGGCCTCCAGGGGGCTAACAATGAGCAGTTCTTC.

V and J are TRBV10-3 and TRBJ2-2; 7 nucleotides agree with TRBD2. V was pared by 3 bases and J by 1 base, with 2 bases of the junction left unmatched. This CDR3 has 15 amino acids. Germline V gene sequence: CDR1 ENHRY, CDR2 SYGVKD. In nucleotides, the CDR3 is TGTGCCATCAGTGACAGGGAGGGGAACACCGGGGAGCTGTTTTTT. Translation: CAISDREGNTGELFF.

As regards this clonotype: It may be a read error: a sequence one base away is much more abundant. V usage is TRBV6-2 or TRBV6-3 and J usage is TRBJ2-7; TRBD2 matches at 9 bases. This CDR3 contains 17 residues. In germline, CDR1 is MNHEY, CDR2 SVGEGT. The DNA of the CDR3 is TGTGCCAGCAGATACACCGGGACTAGCCACACTCACTACGAGCGGTACTTC. This translates into CASRYTGTSHTHYERYF.

This clonotype has only a few counts. The rearrangement uses TRBV5-4 and TRBJ2-1; TRBD2 matches at 10 bases. Germline V gives CDR1 SGHNT, CDR2 YYREEE (reference sequence). Trimming at V came to 1 base and at J to 4 bases, leaving 11 bases not matched to a gene. CDR3 size: 18 residues. The CDR3 is CASSLIGPGLADYNEQFF. CDR3 DNA: TGTGCCAGCAGCTTGATCGGTCCAGGACTAGCGGATTACAATGAGCAGTTCTTC.

This clonotype was picked up a small number of times. The junction shows a germline mismatch at one end, possibly a read error. This chain links TRBV7-2 with TRBJ2-7; 8 bases are a match to TRBD2. The CDR3 runs to 15 residues. Germline CDR1 is SGHTA and CDR2 is FQGNSA. The CDR3 coding sequence is TGTGCCAGCAGGTTAGCGGGGACAAGCTCCTACGAGCAGTACTTC. Its protein product is CASRLAGTSSYEQYF. Together with reference TRBV7-2 and TRBJ2-7, the CDR3 gives the full variable domain: GAGVSQSPSNKVTEKGKDVELRCDPISGHTALYWYRQSLGQGLEFLIYFQGNSAPDKSGLPSDRFSAERTGGSVSTLTIQRTQQEDSAVYLCASRLAGTSSYEQYFGPGTRLTVT.

This clonotype was recorded a few times. The chain has TRBV12-3 or TRBV12-4 and TRBJ1-6; no clear D. The V gene lost 2 bases and the J gene lost 8 bases, with 7 bases spanning the gap. CDR3 length: 13 amino acids. CDR3 sequence (DNA): TGTGCCAGCAGTTTAATCCGGGATTCACCCCTCCACTTT. It encodes CASSLIRDSPLHF.

There are a few counts of this clonotype. The chain has TRBV7-9 and TRBJ1-2, with a weak D call TRBD1 (5 bases). Germline V gene lookup returns CDR1 SEHNR and CDR2 FQNEAQ (reference sequence). Trimming stripped 5 bases from V and 8 bases from J, with 18 bases between. This CDR3 is built from 14 residues. The CDR3 DNA sequence: TGTGCCAGCAGCGAAGGGACGTCTCCAGGGGGCTACACCTTC. Its translation is CASSEGTSPGGYTF.

This clonotype was seen more than once but under ten times. This chain links TRBV7-9 with TRBJ1-1, with TRBD1 as a possible D gene (6 bases). V was trimmed by 5 bases and J by 5 bases, leaving 15 bases between them. Germline V gene lookup returns CDR1 SEHNR and CDR2 FQNEAQ (reference sequence). This CDR3 region has 14 residues. CDR3 nucleotide sequence: TGTGCCAGCAGCGGGGGGGGCATCAATACTGAAGCTTTCTTT. Its protein product is CASSGGGINTEAFF.

The chain is built from TRBV7-3 and TRBJ2-2; 7 nucleotides match TRBD2. This CDR3 is built from 16 residues. The V gene's germline CDR1 is SGHTA and CDR2 FQGTGA. With V trimmed by 5 bases and J by 5 bases, 11 bases remained unmatched. The CDR3 sequence: CASSPGTNGGTGELFF. In DNA, the CDR3 is TGTGCCAGCAGCCCGGGGACTAACGGGGGGACCGGGGAGCTGTTTTTT.

This clonotype was found many times. This chain connects TRBV12-3 or TRBV12-4 to TRBJ2-7, with 9 bases lining up with TRBD1. CDR3 length: 14 amino acids. V was pared by 5 bases and J by 3 bases, with 5 bases of the junction left unmatched. CDR3 amino acids: CASSAWTGVYEQYF. DNA for the CDR3: TGTGCCAGCAGTGCCTGGACAGGGGTCTACGAGCAGTACTTC.

In its sample, this clonotype was seen many times. The chain carries TRBV12-3 or TRBV12-4 and TRBJ2-5; the match to TRBD2 covers 7 bases. The CDR3 totals 14 residues. Losses at the gene ends were 8 bases for V and 9 bases for J; bases not matched to a gene: 15. CDR3 nucleotides: TGTGCCAGCGTTTGGGGAGGGCCCAGTGGAGCCCAGTACTTC. Its translation: CASVWGGPSGAQYF.

CDR3 in DNA: TGCGCCAGCAGCCATCTCGGGAGGGCCTGGGGCAATGAGCAGTTCTTC. Translation gives CASSHLGRAWGNEQFF. The V gene is TRBV4-1, the J gene TRBJ2-1; 8 bases are a match to TRBD2. Germline V gives CDR1 MGHRA, CDR2 YSYEKL. The CDR3 runs 16 residues. J lost 6 bases, V lost 3 bases, and 10 bases had no gene match.

This chain joins TRBV5-1 and TRBJ1-6; D is ambiguous. The germline V and J ends were trimmed by 5 bases and 8 bases, with 11 bases remaining between them. The CDR3 is made up of 13 amino acids. CDR1 and CDR2 (germline): SGHRS, YFSETQ. The CDR3 nucleotides are TGCGCCAGCAGTTCAACATCGTATTCACCCCTCCACTTT. This translates into CASSSTSYSPLHF.

This clonotype was counted at least ten times. V is TRBV6-5 and J is TRBJ2-1; D perhaps matches TRBD2 (5 bases). Trimming stripped 2 bases from V and 6 bases from J, with 8 bases between. This CDR3 spans 13 amino acids. CDR1 and CDR2 from the germline V gene are MNHEY and SVGAGI. In DNA, the CDR3 is TGTGCCAGCAGTTACCAACTAGGCAATGAGCAGTTCTTC. Protein: CASSYQLGNEQFF.

The chain combines TRBV29-1 with TRBJ2-7, with D possibly matching TRBD1 (5 bases). V lost 1 base to trimming and J lost 5 bases, with 15 bases between them. The CDR3 has 14 residues. Germline CDR1 and CDR2: SQVTM and ANQGSEA. The CDR3 DNA reads TGCAGCGTTGAAGGGGATGGGGCCGGCAACGAGCAGTACTTC. This sequence encodes CSVEGDGAGNEQYF.

This clonotype was picked up many times. This CDR3 is CASSLESGGNTIYF. CDR3 coding DNA: TGCGCCAGCAGCTTGGAGTCGGGAGGAAACACCATATATTTT. The J gene is TRBJ1-3, the V gene TRBV5-1; D is undetermined. The V end was cut by 0 bases, the J end by 4 bases, with 8 bases between. Germline V gives CDR1 SGHRS, CDR2 YFSETQ. This CDR3 contains 14 residues.

The chain uses TRBV20-1 and TRBJ1-2; D call uncertain. From germline, CDR1 is DFQATT and CDR2 SNEGSKA (reference sequence). This CDR3 has 15 residues. V lost 0 bases and J 1 base, leaving 12 bases between the germline ends. The CDR3 protein is CSARELRPYNYGYTF. The CDR3 coding sequence is TGCAGTGCTAGAGAGTTACGGCCCTATAACTATGGCTACACCTTC.

The chain combines TRBV10-3 with TRBJ2-1; D is possibly TRBD1 (5 bases). The germline gives CDR1 ENHRY, CDR2 SYGVKD. The CDR3 is 16 residues long. The V and J ends lost 4 bases and 1 base respectively, with 14 bases between them. In nucleotides, the CDR3 is TGTGCCATCAGTGCCAGGGAAGGTCGGTCCTACAATGAGCAGTTCTTC. This encodes CAISAREGRSYNEQFF.

This clonotype came up once. As DNA, the CDR3 is TGTGCCAGCAGTGAGACGACAGGAAATGAGCAGTTCTTC. This encodes CASSETTGNEQFF. The gene calls are TRBV6-6 and TRBJ2-1; the D gene is possibly TRBD1 (6 bases). Trimming cost V 5 bases and J 7 bases, with 12 bases left between them. This CDR3 contains 13 residues. CDR1 MNHNY and CDR2 SVGAGI come from the germline V gene (reference sequence).

The chain combines TRBV5-1 with TRBJ2-7; 8 bases agree with TRBD2. CDR3 length: 14 amino acids. Germline lookup yields CDR1 SGHRS and CDR2 YFSETQ. With 4 bases clipped from V and 1 base from J, the junction kept 4 bases outside the gene matches. The CDR3: CASSPTSASYEQYF. CDR3 nucleotide sequence: TGCGCCAGCAGCCCGACTAGCGCGTCCTACGAGCAGTACTTC.

In its sample, this clonotype was seen many times. J is TRBJ2-3 and V is TRBV5-1, with D perhaps matching TRBD2 (6 bases). The CDR3 spans 17 residues. Germline-derived CDR1 and CDR2 are SGHRS and YFSETQ. V shed 2 bases and J shed 8 bases, with 24 bases lying between them. CDR3: CASSFQRGTGDTGTQYF. The CDR3, as DNA: TGCGCCAGCAGCTTTCAACGGGGGACCGGAGATACTGGTACGCAGTATTTT.

Ten or more counts support this clonotype. The chain is built from TRBV12-3 or TRBV12-4 and TRBJ2-2; no firm D call. Trimming took 6 bases from V and 0 from J, leaving 14 bases between them. CDR3 size: 16 residues. In nucleotides, the CDR3 is TGTGCCAGCAGCCGAGACTCGTTCGCGAACACCGGGGAGCTGTTTTTT. Translating it yields CASSRDSFANTGELFF.

This clonotype was counted many times. The rearrangement uses TRBV28 and TRBJ2-7; D is undetermined. Looked up from germline, CDR1 is MDHEN and CDR2 is SYDVKM. Trimming pared 6 bases from V and 3 bases from J, leaving 12 bases between. CDR3 length: 13 residues. CDR3 region: CASSADGFYEQYF. DNA for the CDR3: TGTGCCAGCAGCGCGGACGGGTTCTACGAGCAGTACTTC. Supplemented by reference TRBV28 and TRBJ2-7, the full variable domain reads DVKVTQSSRYLVKRTGEKVFLECVQDMDHENMFWYRQDPGLGLRLIYFSYDVKMKEKGDIPEGYSVSREKKERFSLILESASTNQTSMYLCASSADGFYEQYFGPGTRLTVT.

Only a few counts were recorded for this clonotype. V gene TRBV12-3 or TRBV12-4 combines with J gene TRBJ2-3; 9 bases agree with TRBD1. J gave up 4 bases and V 6 bases, and 8 bases lay outside the gene matches. The CDR3 has 15 residues. The CDR3 nucleotides are TGTGCCAGCAGGCCCTGGGACAGGGAGGCAGATACGCAGTATTTT. Its translation is CASRPWDREADTQYF.

The chain has TRBV7-9 and TRBJ2-5; unclear D gene. The CDR3 loop spans 13 amino acids. The germline V and J ends were trimmed by 7 bases and 2 bases, with 11 bases remaining between them. From germline, CDR1 is SEHNR and CDR2 FQNEAQ (reference sequence). The CDR3 spells CASNLDGQETQYF. The CDR3 DNA is TGTGCCAGCAACCTGGACGGGCAAGAGACCCAGTACTTC.

This sequence joins TRBV2 and TRBJ2-2; no reliable D call. CDR3 length: 16 amino acids. V was cut by 6 bases and J by 0 bases, with 14 bases left in between. Germline CDR1 SNHLY, CDR2 FYNNEI. For the CDR3, the DNA is TGTGCCAGCAGCGCTAAAGGCCGGGCGAACACCGGGGAGCTGTTTTTT. Translation gives CASSAKGRANTGELFF.

The J gene is TRBJ2-1, the V gene TRBV18, with D maybe TRBD1 (6 bases). Germline values: CDR1 KGHSH, CDR2 LQKENI. Trimming left V 2 bases short and J 6 bases short, with 8 bases between. There are 13 residues in the CDR3. CDR3: CASSPVRGNEQFF. The CDR3 region has the DNA TGTGCCAGCTCACCAGTCAGGGGCAATGAGCAGTTCTTC.

This clonotype was detected ten times or more. V gene TRBV5-8 combines with J gene TRBJ1-5; TRBD1 is a possible D gene (5 bases). Germline V CDR1 and CDR2: SGHTS, YDEGEE. V was cut by 3 bases and J by 2 bases, with 12 bases left in between. The CDR3 sequence is 15 residues long. The CDR3 loop reads CASSSGLSGNQPQHF. The CDR3 nucleotides read TGTGCCAGCAGCTCGGGACTATCGGGCAATCAGCCCCAGCATTTT.

The V and J genes are TRBV4-2 and TRBJ2-3, with 11 bases lining up with TRBD2. V trimming: 4 bases; J trimming: 0 bases; junction bases outside the gene matches: 6. The germline CDR1 and CDR2 sequences are LGHNA and YNFKEQ. The CDR3 totals 17 residues. DNA of the CDR3: TGTGCCAGCAGCCCCATCTCTAGCGGGGGGAGCACAGATACGCAGTATTTT. It encodes CASSPISSGGSTDTQYF.

This chain links TRBV15 with TRBJ2-2, with D hard to call. V lost 8 bases and J 5 bases, leaving 12 bases between the germline ends. The CDR3 covers 13 residues. CDR1 LNHNV and CDR2 YYDKDF come from the germline V gene (reference sequence). The CDR3 DNA is TGTGCCACCGCCGGGTGGGTTACCGGGGAGCTGTTTTTT. Encoded protein: CATAGWVTGELFF.